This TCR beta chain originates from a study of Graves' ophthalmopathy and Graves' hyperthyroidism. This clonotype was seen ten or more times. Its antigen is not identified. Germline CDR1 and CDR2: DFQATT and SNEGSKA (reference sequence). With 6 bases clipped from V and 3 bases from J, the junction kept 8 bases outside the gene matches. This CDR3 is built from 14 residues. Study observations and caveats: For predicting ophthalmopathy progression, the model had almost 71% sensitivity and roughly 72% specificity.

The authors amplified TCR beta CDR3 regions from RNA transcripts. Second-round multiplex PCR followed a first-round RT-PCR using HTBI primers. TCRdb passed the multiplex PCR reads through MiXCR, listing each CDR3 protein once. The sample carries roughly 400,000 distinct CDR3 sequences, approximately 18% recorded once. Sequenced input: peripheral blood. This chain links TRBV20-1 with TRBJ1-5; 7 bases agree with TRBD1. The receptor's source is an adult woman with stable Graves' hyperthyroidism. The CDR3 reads CSAGQVDVNQPQHF. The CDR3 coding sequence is TGCAGTGCCGGACAGGTCGATGTCAATCAGCCCCAGCATTTT.